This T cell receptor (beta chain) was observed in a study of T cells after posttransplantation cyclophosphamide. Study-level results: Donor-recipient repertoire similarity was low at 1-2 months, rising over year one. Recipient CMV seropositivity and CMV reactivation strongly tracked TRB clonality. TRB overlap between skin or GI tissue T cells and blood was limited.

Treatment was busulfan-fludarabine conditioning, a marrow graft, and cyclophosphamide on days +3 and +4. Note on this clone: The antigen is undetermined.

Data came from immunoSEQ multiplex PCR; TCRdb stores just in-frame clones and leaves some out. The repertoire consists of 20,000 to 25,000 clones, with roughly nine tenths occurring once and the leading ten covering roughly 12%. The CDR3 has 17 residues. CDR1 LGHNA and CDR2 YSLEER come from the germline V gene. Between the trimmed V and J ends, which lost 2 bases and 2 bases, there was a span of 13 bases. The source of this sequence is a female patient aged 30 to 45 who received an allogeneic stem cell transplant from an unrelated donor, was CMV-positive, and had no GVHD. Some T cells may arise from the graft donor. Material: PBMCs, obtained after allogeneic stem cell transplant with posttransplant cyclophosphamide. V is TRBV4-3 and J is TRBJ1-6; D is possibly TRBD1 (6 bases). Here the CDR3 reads CASSQRGTAPYNSPLHF. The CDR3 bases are TGCGCCAGCAGCCAAAGGGGGACGGCCCCCTATAATTCACCCCTCCACTTT.